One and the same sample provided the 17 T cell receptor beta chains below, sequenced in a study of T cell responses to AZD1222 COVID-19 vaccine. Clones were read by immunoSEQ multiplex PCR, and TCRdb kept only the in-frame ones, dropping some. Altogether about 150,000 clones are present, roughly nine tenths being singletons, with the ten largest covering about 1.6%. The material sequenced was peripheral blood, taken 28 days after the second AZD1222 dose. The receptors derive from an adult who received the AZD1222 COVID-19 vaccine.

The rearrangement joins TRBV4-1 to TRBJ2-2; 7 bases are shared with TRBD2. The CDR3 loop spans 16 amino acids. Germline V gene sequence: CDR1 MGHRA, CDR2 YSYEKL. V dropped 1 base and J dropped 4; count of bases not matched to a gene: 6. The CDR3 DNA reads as TGCGCCAGCAGCCAAGGGTTGACTAGCTCCACCGGGGAGCTGTTTTTT. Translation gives CASSQGLTSSTGELFF.

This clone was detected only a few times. CDR3: CASSLIVASGYNEQFF. CDR3 DNA sequence: TGTGCCAGCAGTTTAATAGTGGCTAGCGGATACAATGAGCAGTTCTTC. This chain links TRBV6-5 with TRBJ2-1; 7 bases fit TRBD2. Trimming at V came to 4 bases and at J to 4 bases, leaving 10 bases not matched to a gene. CDR3 length: 16 amino acids. CDR1 MNHEY and CDR2 SVGAGI come from the germline V gene.

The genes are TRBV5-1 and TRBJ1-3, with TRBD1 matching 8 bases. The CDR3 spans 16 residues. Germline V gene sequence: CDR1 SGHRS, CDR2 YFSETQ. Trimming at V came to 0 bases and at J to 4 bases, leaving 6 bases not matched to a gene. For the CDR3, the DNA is TGCGCCAGCAGCTTGGGGACAGGGTTTCAAGGAAACACCATATATTTT. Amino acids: CASSLGTGFQGNTIYF.

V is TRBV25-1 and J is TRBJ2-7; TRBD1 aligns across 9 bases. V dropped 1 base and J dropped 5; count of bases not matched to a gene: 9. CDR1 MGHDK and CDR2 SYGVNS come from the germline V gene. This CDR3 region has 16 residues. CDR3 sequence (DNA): TGTGCCAGCAGTGAATTGGGTGGGACAGGGAGGAACGAGCAGTACTTC. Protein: CASSELGGTGRNEQYF.

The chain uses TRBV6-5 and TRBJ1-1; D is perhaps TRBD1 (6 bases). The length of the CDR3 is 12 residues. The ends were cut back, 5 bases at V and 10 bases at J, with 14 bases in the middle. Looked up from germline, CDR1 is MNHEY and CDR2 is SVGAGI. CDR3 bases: TGTGCCAGCAGTCCAACTGGGGGGCGAGCTTTCTTT. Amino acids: CASSPTGGRAFF.

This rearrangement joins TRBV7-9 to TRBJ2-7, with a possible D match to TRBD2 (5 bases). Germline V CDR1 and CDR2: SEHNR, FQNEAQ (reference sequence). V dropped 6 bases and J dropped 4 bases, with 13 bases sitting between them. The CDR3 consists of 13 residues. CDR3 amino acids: CASSWTDSYEQYF. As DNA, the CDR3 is TGTGCCAGCAGTTGGACGGACTCTTACGAGCAGTACTTC.

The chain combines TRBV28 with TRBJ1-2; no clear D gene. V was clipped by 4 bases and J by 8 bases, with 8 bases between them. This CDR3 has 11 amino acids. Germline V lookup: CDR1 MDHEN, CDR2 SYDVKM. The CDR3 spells CASSSLLGYTF. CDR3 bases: TGTGCCAGCAGTTCCCTTTTAGGCTACACCTTC.

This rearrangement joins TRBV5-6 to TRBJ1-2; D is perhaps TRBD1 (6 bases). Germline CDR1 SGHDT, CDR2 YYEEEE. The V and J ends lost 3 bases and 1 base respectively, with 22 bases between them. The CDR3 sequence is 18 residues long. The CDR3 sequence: CASSSRHRDTRFNYGYTF. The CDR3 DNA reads TGTGCCAGCAGCTCACGCCACCGGGACACCCGTTTTAACTATGGCTACACCTTC.

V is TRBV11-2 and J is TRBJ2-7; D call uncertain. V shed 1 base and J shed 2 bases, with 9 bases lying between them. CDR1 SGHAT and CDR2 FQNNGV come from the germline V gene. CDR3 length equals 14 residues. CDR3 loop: CASSLAPATYEQYF. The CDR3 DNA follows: TGTGCCAGCAGCTTAGCCCCAGCCACCTACGAGCAGTACTTC. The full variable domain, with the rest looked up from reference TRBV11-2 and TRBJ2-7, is EAGVAQSPRYKIIEKRQSVAFWCNPISGHATLYWYQQILGQGPKLLIQFQNNGVVDDSQLPKDRFSAERLKGVDSTLKIQPAKLEDSAVYLCASSLAPATYEQYFGPGTRLTVT.

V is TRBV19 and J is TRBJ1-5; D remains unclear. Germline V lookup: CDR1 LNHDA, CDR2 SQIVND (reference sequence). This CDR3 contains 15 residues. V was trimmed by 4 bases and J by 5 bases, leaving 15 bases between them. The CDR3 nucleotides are TGTGCCAGTAGTACTACCAGTGGGAGGGATCAGCCCCAGCATTTT. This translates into CASSTTSGRDQPQHF.

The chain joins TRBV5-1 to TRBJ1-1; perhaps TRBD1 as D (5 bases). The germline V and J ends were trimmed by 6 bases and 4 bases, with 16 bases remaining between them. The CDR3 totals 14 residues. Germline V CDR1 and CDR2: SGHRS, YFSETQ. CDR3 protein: CASTTWGAGTEAFF. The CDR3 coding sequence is TGCGCCAGCACAACGTGGGGCGCGGGCACTGAAGCTTTCTTT.

This CDR3 reads CSVGWDPGNEQFF. CDR3 in DNA: TGCAGCGTTGGGTGGGATCCGGGCAATGAGCAGTTCTTC. This chain uses TRBV29-1 with TRBJ2-1; D remains ambiguous. This CDR3 is 13 amino acids long. Germline V gene lookup returns CDR1 SQVTM and CDR2 ANQGSEA. The V end was cut by 4 bases, the J end by 6 bases, with 13 bases between.

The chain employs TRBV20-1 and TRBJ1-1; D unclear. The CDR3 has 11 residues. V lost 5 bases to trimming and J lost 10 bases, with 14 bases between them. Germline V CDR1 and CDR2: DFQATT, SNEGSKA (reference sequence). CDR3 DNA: TGCAGTGCTTGGAAGGGAATCGGAGCTTTCTTT. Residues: CSAWKGIGAFF.

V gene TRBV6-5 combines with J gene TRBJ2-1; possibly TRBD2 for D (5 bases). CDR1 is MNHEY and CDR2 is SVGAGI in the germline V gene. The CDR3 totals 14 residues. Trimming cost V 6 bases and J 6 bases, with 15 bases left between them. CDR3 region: CASSSKAGFNEQFF. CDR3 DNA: TGTGCCAGCAGCTCGAAGGCGGGTTTCAATGAGCAGTTCTTC.

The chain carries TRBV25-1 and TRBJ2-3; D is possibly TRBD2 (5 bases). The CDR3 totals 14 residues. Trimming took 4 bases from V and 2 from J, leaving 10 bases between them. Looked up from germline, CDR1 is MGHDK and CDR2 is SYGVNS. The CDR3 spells CASSGEGFTDTQYF. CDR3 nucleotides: TGTGCCAGCAGTGGCGAGGGATTCACAGATACGCAGTATTTT.

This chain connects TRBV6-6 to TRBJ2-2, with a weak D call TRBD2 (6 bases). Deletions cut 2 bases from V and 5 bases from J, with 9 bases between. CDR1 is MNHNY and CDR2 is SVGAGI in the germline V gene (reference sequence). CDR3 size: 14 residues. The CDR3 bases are TGTGCCAGCAGTTACAGGGACTGGACCGGGGAGCTGTTTTTT. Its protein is CASSYRDWTGELFF.

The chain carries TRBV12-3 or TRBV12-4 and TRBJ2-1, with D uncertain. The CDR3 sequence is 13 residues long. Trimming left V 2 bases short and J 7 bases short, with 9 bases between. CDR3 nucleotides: TGTGCCAGCAGTTTACCCCTTTTTAATGAGCAGTTCTTC. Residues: CASSLPLFNEQFF.